The present T cell receptor beta chain was sequenced within a study of T cells in Graves' hyperthyroidism and ophthalmopathy (dated by TCRdb to the late 2010s). At the level of the whole study: Peripheral blood was collected at initial diagnosis, before any treatment. The 75 to 100 discovery patients were divided at random into training and test sets in a 7:3 ratio. The paper reports TCR Vbeta CDR3 sequencing of more than 120 peripheral blood samples: 40 or so ophthalmopathy, fewer than 80 hyperthyroidism and about 17 progressor patients. TCR V-J signatures able to tell the groups apart were searched for in a discovery cohort of 90 to 100 patients, of whom more than 40 had Graves' ophthalmopathy and around 57 had stable Graves' hyperthyroidism. In more than 5 Graves' hyperthyroidism patients, the study also compared T-cell repertoires from thyroid tissue with T-cell repertoires from blood. Following sampling, methimazole starting at 30 mg daily was given to hyperthyroidism patients, and high-dose intravenous methylprednisolone was given to ophthalmopathy patients. Prospective prediction of ophthalmopathy was tested in an independent validation cohort consisting of 18 to 20 hyperthyroidism patients and over 15 patients who later progressed to ophthalmopathy. The paper's findings and limits, for the study overall: Sample size was not statistically predetermined, and investigators were not blinded to group allocation. Blood samples also contained most of the expanded thyroid clonotypes (frequency above 0.001), which suggests that blood repertoires may reflect thyroid immune responses. In validation, the model predicted progression to ophthalmopathy with approximately 70% sensitivity and around 72% specificity, a median of about 6.7 months before onset. A 13 V-J signature model separated ophthalmopathy from stable hyperthyroidism, with approximately 86% sensitivity and 81.08% specificity in cross-validation and 80%/75% in testing.

Amplification of TCR beta CDR3 regions was carried out from RNA transcripts. For the first round of RT-PCR on the TCR CDR3, the HTBI primer set was used together with the Qiagen OneStep RT-PCR kit. Libraries were constructed in a second round of multiplex PCR, after which size selection and purification were carried out. Paired-end sequencing of the libraries was performed with 100 bp reads on an Illumina HiSeq2000. The paper's data handling went like this. Raw data were processed with SOAPnuke, discarding reads with adapters, uncalled bases, mean Phred below 15, or no exact constant-primer or identifier match. High-quality paired reads were merged using COPE v1.2.5, and each unique nucleotide sequence was defined as a clonotype. Clonotypes were aligned to IMGT TRBV, TRBD and TRBJ reference segments using MiTCR v1.1. The analysis included only V-J combinations with a frequency above 0.0001, which together covered approximately 99% of the repertoires. The TCS score was defined as the ratio of F50 (clonal expansion) to E x V (chaos), calculated using BLOSUM62-based TCRdist between CDR3 peptides within each V-J. Welch's t-statistics and random forest reduced around 510 V-J features to 10 to 15, which were used in a naive Bayes classifier (R e1071). TCRdb reprocessed the public reads (quality trimming at Q25 with fastp, clone calling with MiXCR) and kept in-frame beta chains. Rows matching on CDR3 protein sequence are summarized as one entry with the most common DNA and genes. It is TCRdb's table, rather than the study itself, that gives the V and J calls and clone size. The table for this sample lists roughly 290,000 distinct CDR3 sequences; over 15% of them were counted only once. In total, the top ten clones hold over 50% of the sample.

The trim is 3 bases for V and 2 bases for J, with a gap of 11 bases between the germline ends. The CDR3 sequence holds 13 residues, the cysteine and phenylalanine included. The sequence is cut down to CDR3 DNA, 39 bases in frame from base 1. Taken from the germline V gene (reference sequence), the CDR1 and CDR2 loops are DFQATT and SNEGSKA. Ophthalmopathy patients had moderately to severely active disease, Clinical Activity Score of at least 3, NOSPECS grade of at least 4, and duration under 3 months. Any patient with an uncontrolled infection, another autoimmune disease, pregnancy or lactation was excluded. Diagnoses were based on clinical symptoms, serum thyroxine and TRAb, thyroid ultrasound and orbital computed tomography. Ficoll-Paque density gradient centrifugation was used to isolate PBMCs from 8 to 10 ml of fresh peripheral blood. Trizol reagent was used to extract total RNA, and RNA quality was then checked on an Agilent 2100 Bioanalyzer.

This clonotype was seen a handful of times. Its recognized antigen is unknown. Base qualities are not provided; no much larger clone lies one nucleotide away. This sequence was found in a woman in her fifties or sixties with Graves' ophthalmopathy. In this chain, TRBV20-1 is recombined with TRBJ2-7, with TRBD2 as a weak D call on 6 bases. Material: blood. DNA sequence: TGCAGTGCTAGGGGACTTTATACCTACGAGCAGTACTTC. Its translation is CSARGLYTYEQYF.